This T cell receptor (beta chain) was identified in a study of T cell repertoires in cytomegalovirus infection. General observations from the study: HLA-C-restricted TCR beta clonotypes specific for CMV led the ex vivo response.

From its first to its last residue, the CDR3 has 13 amino acids. Germline V gives CDR1 ENHRY, CDR2 SYGVKD. A single record per CDR3 protein comes from TCRdb applying MiXCR to the reads. The repertoire has about 340,000 distinct CDR3 sequences, just under 30% of them found once; the top ten carry around 19%. As to this clonotype: What it binds is unknown. The conserved final phenylalanine or tryptophan is absent from the CDR3, which likely points to a read error. The DNA is left out, because the CDR3 cannot be placed on it with certainty; the CDR3 is given as TCRdb lists it.

The J gene is TRBJ2-1, the V gene TRBV10-3; the tabulated D call, TRBD1, remains unverified against the DNA. The source is a human donor in good health (CMV status not recorded). Some clones in this sample may be carry-over from other donors' samples. The sequences come from cultured PBMCs, collected from culture after CMV antigen stimulation. CDR3 region: CAISDSPGQITSV.